The T cell receptor beta chain described here comes from a study of cytomegalovirus exposure and HLA in healthy donors. The PCR used 60 Vbeta and 13 Jbeta primers. Clones were sequenced by immunoSEQ multiplex PCR, and TCRdb holds only the in-frame ones, with some missing. The sample lists about 130,000 clones, roughly 18% occurring once. Study-level findings and limits: Researchers catalogued about 160 TCR beta chains as cytomegalovirus-associated. A later analysis appeared to link common viral pathogens to several of the most significant clusters.

In this sample, this clone turned up a few times. The antigen remains unidentified. V was trimmed by 0 bases and J by 8 bases, leaving 17 bases between them. The CDR3 loop spans 17 amino acids. Germline V gene data show CDR1 as LNHNV and CDR2 as YYDKDF (reference sequence). The sequenced material came from PBMCs. The rearrangement joins TRBV15 to TRBJ1-6; perhaps TRBD1 as D (5 bases). The TCR originated in a female donor in good health and CMV-seropositive. Here the CDR3 reads CATSRDPRGGGDSPLHF. The CDR3 DNA reads as TGTGCCACCAGCAGAGATCCGCGTGGCGGGGGGGATTCACCCCTCCACTTT.